These 10 T cell receptor beta chains originate from one sample sequenced in a study of CD8 T cells in ankylosing spondylitis. Via MiXCR, TCRdb re-called the 5' RACE reads, giving one row per CDR3 protein. The table lists about 270,000 distinct CDR3 sequences, approximately 30% of them singletons, with roughly 4% in the top ten. Sequencing input: blood, either unsorted or a sorted T cell fraction (not recorded which). The receptor set was obtained from a male donor with ankylosing spondylitis or in good health (not recorded which).

The rearrangement uses TRBV7-8 and TRBJ2-1; 14 bases are a match to TRBD2. The germline CDR1 and CDR2 sequences are SGHVS and FQNEAQ. Trimming removed 2 bases from V and 8 bases from J; junction bases left unmatched: 8. The CDR3 loop spans 17 amino acids. Written as DNA, the CDR3 is TGTGCCAGCAGCTTACGACTAGCGGGGGGGCAATCGCATGAGCAGTTCTTC. Translation gives CASSLRLAGGQSHEQFF. Combining the CDR3 with reference TRBV7-8 and TRBJ2-1 gives the whole variable domain GAGVSQSPRYKVAKRGQDVALRCDPISGHVSLFWYQQALGQGPEFLTYFQNEAQLDKSGLPSDRFFAERPEGSVSTLKIQRTQQEDSAVYLCASSLRLAGGQSHEQFFGPGTRLTVL.

This sequence joins TRBV20-1 and TRBJ2-5, with a possible D match to TRBD2 (6 bases). Trimming took 4 bases from V and 3 from J, leaving 21 bases between them. The V gene's germline CDR1 is DFQATT and CDR2 SNEGSKA (reference sequence). The CDR3 sequence is 16 residues long. The CDR3 nucleotides are TGCAGTGCTATCTTGGGGCCAGGATGGAGGGAAGAGACCCAGTACTTC. This codes for CSAILGPGWREETQYF.

There are a few counts of this clonotype. The chain couples TRBV18 to TRBJ2-2; 9 bases map to TRBD2. The CDR3 is made up of 16 amino acids. Trimming removed 2 bases from V and 4 bases from J; junction bases left unmatched: 5. Germline CDR1 KGHSH, CDR2 LQKENI. CDR3 protein: CASSPGTSLGTGELFF. The CDR3 bases are TGTGCCAGCTCACCAGGGACTAGCCTGGGCACCGGGGAGCTGTTTTTT.

This clonotype was recorded a few times. V gene TRBV20-1 combines with J gene TRBJ2-5; D gene ambiguous. From germline, CDR1 is DFQATT and CDR2 SNEGSKA (reference sequence). The germline V and J ends were trimmed by 1 base and 2 bases, with 8 bases remaining between them. The CDR3 loop spans 13 amino acids. CDR3: CSARGSNQETQYF. CDR3 coding DNA: TGCAGTGCTAGAGGGAGCAATCAAGAGACCCAGTACTTC.

A single count supports this clonotype. The chain couples TRBV27 to TRBJ2-7; D is unresolved. Per germline, CDR1 MNHEY and CDR2 SMNVEV (reference sequence). This CDR3 spans 15 amino acids. V was trimmed by 0 bases and J by 5 bases, leaving 14 bases between them. Here the CDR3 reads CASSLSMSSNHEQYF. As DNA, the CDR3 is TGTGCCAGCAGTTTATCGATGTCCAGTAACCACGAGCAGTACTTC.

The V call is TRBV4-1, the J call TRBJ1-6; 9 nucleotides align to TRBD1. Germline lookup yields CDR1 MGHRA and CDR2 YSYEKL. The J segment lost 7 bases and the V segment lost 3 bases, leaving 4 bases of the junction unmatched. There are 15 residues in the CDR3. CDR3 sequence (DNA): TGCGCCAGCAGCCAGAAGGACAGGGGCAATTCACCCCTCCACTTT. Translating gives CASSQKDRGNSPLHF.

The chain combines TRBV29-1 with TRBJ2-1, with TRBD1 identical over 8 bases. The length of the CDR3 is 15 residues. Germline V gene data show CDR1 as SQVTM and CDR2 as ANQGSEA. Unmatched junction bases numbered 11, after V lost 4 bases and J lost 6 bases. CDR3 nucleotides: TGCAGCGTTGTTCCCGACAGGGGCATGTTCAATGAGCAGTTCTTC. This encodes CSVVPDRGMFNEQFF.

This clonotype was picked up a small number of times. The rearrangement uses TRBV6-5 and TRBJ2-7; D uncertain. V lost 2 bases and J 6 bases, leaving 14 bases between the germline ends. The germline V gene encodes CDR1 MNHEY and CDR2 SVGAGI. This CDR3 region has 14 residues. The DNA of the CDR3 is TGTGCCAGCAGTTACGGTCACCCGGGCAGCGAGCAGTACTTC. Translation: CASSYGHPGSEQYF.

With regard to this clonotype: At one boundary the junction diverges from the germline segment, which might be a read error. The CDR3 bases are TGCAGCGTGGAAGAGGGGGGGCACAGGGCCAAAAACATTCAGTACTTC. Translation gives CSVEEGGHRAKNIQYF. This chain uses TRBV29-1 with TRBJ2-4; a weak D match, TRBD2 (7 bases). The CDR3 spans 16 residues. Germline V gives CDR1 SQVTM, CDR2 ANQGSEA.

This clonotype was found a few times. This chain joins TRBV15 and TRBJ2-5; no definite D call. V was cut by 0 bases and J by 2 bases, with 4 bases left in between. Germline V lookup: CDR1 LNHNV, CDR2 YYDKDF (reference sequence). This CDR3 region has 13 residues. CDR3 amino acids: CATSREGQETQYF. For the CDR3, the DNA is TGTGCCACCAGCAGAGAGGGGCAAGAGACCCAGTACTTC.